Listed below are T cell receptor beta chains from one sample, sequenced in a study of blood T cell repertoires in COVID-19. Assay used: immunoSEQ multiplex PCR; TCRdb lists only in-frame clones, some missing. The sample includes around 260,000 clones, roughly 87% of them seen just once. Sequencing input: peripheral blood. These receptors all come from a human donor in a cohort sampled during active COVID-19. The CDR3 runs from the conserved cysteine through the conserved F or W. Fields, in order: clone size, J gene, CDR3 length, D gene, V gene, CDR3 DNA, CDR3 protein. The D gene is left open where the match is weak. Where a row states a size, it is once, few, many or the class of an expanded clone; other rows omit it.

clone size: -
J gene: TRBJ2-7
CDR3 length: 14
D gene: -
V gene: TRBV5-5
CDR3 DNA: TGTGCCAGCAGGTTGCTAGCGATGACCTACGAGCAGTACTTC
CDR3 protein: CASRLLAMTYEQYF

clone size: -
J gene: TRBJ2-3
CDR3 length: 18
D gene: TRBD2
V gene: TRBV18
CDR3 DNA: TGTGCCAGCTCACCACAACTAGCGGTCCCCACACACCCCGATACGCAGTATTTT
CDR3 protein: CASSPQLAVPTHPDTQYF

clone size: -
J gene: TRBJ2-5
CDR3 length: 15
D gene: TRBD2
V gene: TRBV11-2
CDR3 DNA: TGTGCCAGCAGGACTAGCGGAGGGGCCCAAGAGACCCAGTACTTC
CDR3 protein: CASRTSGGAQETQYF

clone size: -
J gene: TRBJ1-1
CDR3 length: 13
D gene: -
V gene: TRBV27
CDR3 DNA: TGTGCCAGCAGTGCGAATACAGTAACTGAAGCTTTCTTT
CDR3 protein: CASSANTVTEAFF

clone size: -
J gene: TRBJ1-4
CDR3 length: 14
D gene: -
V gene: TRBV7-8
CDR3 DNA: TGTGCCAGCAGCTTAGGCCAGGGCTCTGAAAAACTGTTTTTT
CDR3 protein: CASSLGQGSEKLFF

clone size: -
J gene: TRBJ2-5
CDR3 length: 19
D gene: -
V gene: TRBV24-1
CDR3 DNA: TGTGCCACCAGTGATTTGCCCCTACGGAATGGGGGGAGGAGAGAGACCCAGTACTTC
CDR3 protein: CATSDLPLRNGGRRETQYF

clone size: -
J gene: TRBJ2-1
CDR3 length: 15
D gene: -
V gene: TRBV9
CDR3 DNA: TGTGCCAGCAGCGACAGACTAGAGCTAATCAATGAGCAGTTCTTC
CDR3 protein: CASSDRLELINEQFF

clone size: once
J gene: TRBJ2-7
CDR3 length: 13
D gene: -
V gene: TRBV7-3
CDR3 DNA: TGTGCCAGCAGCTTTAGGCAGGGGTCCGAGCAGTACTTC
CDR3 protein: CASSFRQGSEQYF

clone size: few
J gene: TRBJ1-2
CDR3 length: 14
D gene: TRBD1
V gene: TRBV7-2
CDR3 DNA: TGTGCCAGCAGCTCCGGACAGGGGGATTATGGCTACACCTTC
CDR3 protein: CASSSGQGDYGYTF

clone size: -
J gene: TRBJ2-7
CDR3 length: 12
D gene: -
V gene: TRBV30
CDR3 DNA: TGTGCCTGGAGTGCACAGGGTTACGAGCAGTACTTC
CDR3 protein: CAWSAQGYEQYF

clone size: -
J gene: TRBJ1-6
CDR3 length: 14
D gene: -
V gene: TRBV6-6
CDR3 DNA: TGTGCCAGCAGTCTGGCGGGAGACTTCGCGCCCCTCCACTTT
CDR3 protein: CASSLAGDFAPLHF

clone size: once
J gene: TRBJ1-1
CDR3 length: 15
D gene: TRBD1
V gene: TRBV6-6
CDR3 DNA: TGTGCCAGCAGTTATCGGGCAGGGGGCCGGTCTGAAGCTTTCTTT
CDR3 protein: CASSYRAGGRSEAFF

clone size: -
J gene: TRBJ2-3
CDR3 length: 14
D gene: TRBD1
V gene: TRBV2
CDR3 DNA: TGTGCCAGCACAGGACAGGGTAGCACAGATACGCAGTATTTT
CDR3 protein: CASTGQGSTDTQYF

clone size: -
J gene: TRBJ1-5
CDR3 length: 14
D gene: -
V gene: TRBV29-1
CDR3 DNA: TGCAGCGTGGGCGGGAGGGATAGCAATCAGCCCCAGCATTTT
CDR3 protein: CSVGGRDSNQPQHF

clone size: -
J gene: TRBJ1-1
CDR3 length: 13
D gene: -
V gene: TRBV12-3/TRBV12-4
CDR3 DNA: TGTGCCAGCACCCTCGGCGCGGTAACTAAAGCTTTCTTT
CDR3 protein: CASTLGAVTKAFF

clone size: -
J gene: TRBJ2-5
CDR3 length: 19
D gene: -
V gene: TRBV24-1
CDR3 DNA: TGTGCCACCATCCGCGAAAAGGGCAGGGGATCGAAGCAATGGGAGACCCAGTACTTC
CDR3 protein: CATIREKGRGSKQWETQYF

clone size: -
J gene: TRBJ2-7
CDR3 length: 13
D gene: -
V gene: TRBV12-3/TRBV12-4
CDR3 DNA: TGTGCCAGCAGTTTTCAGGTCTCCTACGAGCAGTACTTC
CDR3 protein: CASSFQVSYEQYF

clone size: -
J gene: TRBJ2-1
CDR3 length: 17
D gene: TRBD1
V gene: TRBV10-1
CDR3 DNA: TGCGCCAGCAGTGAGACCCCCGGGACAGCTTCCTACAATGAGCAGTTCTTC
CDR3 protein: CASSETPGTASYNEQFF

clone size: -
J gene: TRBJ2-1
CDR3 length: 14
D gene: -
V gene: TRBV30
CDR3 DNA: TGTGCCTGGAGTATCTCCGTCTCCTACAATGAGCAGTTCTTC
CDR3 protein: CAWSISVSYNEQFF

clone size: -
J gene: TRBJ2-1
CDR3 length: 14
D gene: TRBD2
V gene: TRBV6-6
CDR3 DNA: TGTGCCAGCAGTTACCATGGGGGGGGCAATGAGCAGTTCTTC
CDR3 protein: CASSYHGGGNEQFF

clone size: -
J gene: TRBJ2-7
CDR3 length: 15
D gene: TRBD2
V gene: TRBV6-1
CDR3 DNA: TGTGCCAGCAGTGAGGAGCCGGGAGGTAGCCACGAGCAGTACTTC
CDR3 protein: CASSEEPGGSHEQYF

clone size: -
J gene: TRBJ1-6
CDR3 length: 19
D gene: -
V gene: TRBV3-1/TRBV3-2
CDR3 DNA: TGTGCCAGCAGCCAAGGCCAGCAGACGGCAGGGTCCTATAATTCACCCCTCCACTTT
CDR3 protein: CASSQGQQTAGSYNSPLHF

clone size: once
J gene: TRBJ2-2
CDR3 length: 12
D gene: -
V gene: TRBV29-1
CDR3 DNA: TGCAGCGTTTACGGGGTCACCGGGGAGCTGTTTTTT
CDR3 protein: CSVYGVTGELFF

clone size: -
J gene: TRBJ1-1
CDR3 length: 13
D gene: -
V gene: TRBV9
CDR3 DNA: TGTGCCAGCAGCGTGGGAGGAGTGAGTGAAGCTTTCTTT
CDR3 protein: CASSVGGVSEAFF

clone size: -
J gene: TRBJ2-7
CDR3 length: 13
D gene: -
V gene: TRBV6-5
CDR3 DNA: TGTGCCAGCAGCCGCGAACAGGGAAAGGCGGGGTACTTC
CDR3 protein: CASSREQGKAGYF

clone size: -
J gene: TRBJ1-2
CDR3 length: 14
D gene: TRBD1
V gene: TRBV10-3
CDR3 DNA: TGTGCCATCAGTAAGGACAGGGGGCTCGATGGCTACACCTTC
CDR3 protein: CAISKDRGLDGYTF

clone size: -
J gene: TRBJ2-5
CDR3 length: 14
D gene: -
V gene: TRBV9
CDR3 DNA: TGTGCCAGCAGCGTAGACGGTCGCCAAGAGACCCAGTACTTC
CDR3 protein: CASSVDGRQETQYF

clone size: -
J gene: TRBJ2-1
CDR3 length: 14
D gene: TRBD1
V gene: TRBV6-1
CDR3 DNA: TGTGCCAGCAGTGAACAGGGGGCCCCGAATGAGCAGTTCTTC
CDR3 protein: CASSEQGAPNEQFF

clone size: -
J gene: TRBJ1-2
CDR3 length: 13
D gene: TRBD1
V gene: TRBV4-3
CDR3 DNA: TGCGCCAGCAGCCCAGGGACAGGGCAAGGCTACACCTTC
CDR3 protein: CASSPGTGQGYTF

clone size: -
J gene: TRBJ1-2
CDR3 length: 14
D gene: -
V gene: TRBV9
CDR3 DNA: TGTGCCAGCAGCAGAACCGAAGGTCAGGGAGGCTACACCTTC
CDR3 protein: CASSRTEGQGGYTF

clone size: -
J gene: TRBJ2-7
CDR3 length: 15
D gene: TRBD1
V gene: TRBV6-5
CDR3 DNA: TGTGCCAGCAGTATCGGGGACAGGGGTTCATACGAGCAGTACTTC
CDR3 protein: CASSIGDRGSYEQYF

clone size: -
J gene: TRBJ2-7
CDR3 length: 12
D gene: -
V gene: TRBV5-4
CDR3 DNA: TGTGCCAGCAGCTCGTTCGAGGAGGAGCAGTACTTC
CDR3 protein: CASSSFEEEQYF

clone size: -
J gene: TRBJ1-2
CDR3 length: 11
D gene: -
V gene: TRBV6-2/TRBV6-3
CDR3 DNA: TGTGCCAGCAGCGCGTACTATGGCTACACCTTC
CDR3 protein: CASSAYYGYTF

clone size: -
J gene: TRBJ2-3
CDR3 length: 14
D gene: -
V gene: TRBV6-1
CDR3 DNA: TGTGCCAGCAGTGAAATGGGAGAGGCAGATACGCAGTATTTT
CDR3 protein: CASSEMGEADTQYF

clone size: -
J gene: TRBJ1-1
CDR3 length: 13
D gene: TRBD1
V gene: TRBV6-4
CDR3 DNA: TGTGCCAGCAGGACAGGGGAGGGTACTGAAGCTTTCTTT
CDR3 protein: CASRTGEGTEAFF

clone size: -
J gene: TRBJ1-1
CDR3 length: 10
D gene: -
V gene: TRBV6-5
CDR3 DNA: TGTGCCAGCATGAGCACTGAAGCTTTCTTT
CDR3 protein: CASMSTEAFF

clone size: -
J gene: TRBJ2-1
CDR3 length: 13
D gene: TRBD1
V gene: TRBV19
CDR3 DNA: TGTGCCAGTAGTATCGACAGGGGCGATGAGCAGTTCTTC
CDR3 protein: CASSIDRGDEQFF

clone size: once
J gene: TRBJ2-7
CDR3 length: 14
D gene: TRBD1
V gene: TRBV7-9
CDR3 DNA: TGTGCCAGCAGCTTCGGACAGGGGTATGACGAGCAGTACTTC
CDR3 protein: CASSFGQGYDEQYF

clone size: -
J gene: TRBJ2-7
CDR3 length: 15
D gene: -
V gene: TRBV5-6
CDR3 DNA: TGTGCCAGCAGCCTAGCACCCCGGAGGGGAAACGAGCAGTACTTC
CDR3 protein: CASSLAPRRGNEQYF

clone size: -
J gene: TRBJ2-7
CDR3 length: 13
D gene: TRBD1
V gene: TRBV5-6
CDR3 DNA: TGTGCCAGCAGCCGGGACAGAAACTCCGAGCAGTACTTC
CDR3 protein: CASSRDRNSEQYF

clone size: -
J gene: TRBJ1-2
CDR3 length: 14
D gene: TRBD1
V gene: TRBV4-1
CDR3 DNA: TGCGCCAGCAGCCCCCTGGACAGGAGCTATGGCTACACCTTC
CDR3 protein: CASSPLDRSYGYTF

clone size: once
J gene: TRBJ2-7
CDR3 length: 17
D gene: TRBD2
V gene: TRBV5-6
CDR3 DNA: TGTGCCAGCAGCCCGGGACTAGCGGGGCCCCTCTCCTACGAGCAGTACTTC
CDR3 protein: CASSPGLAGPLSYEQYF

clone size: -
J gene: TRBJ1-2
CDR3 length: 13
D gene: TRBD1
V gene: TRBV7-9
CDR3 DNA: TGTGCCAGCACTGGGGGACAGGAGAATGGCTACACCTTC
CDR3 protein: CASTGGQENGYTF

clone size: -
J gene: TRBJ1-1
CDR3 length: 13
D gene: -
V gene: TRBV10-3
CDR3 DNA: TGTGCCATCACTGACAGAAGGAACACTGAAGCTTTCTTT
CDR3 protein: CAITDRRNTEAFF

clone size: -
J gene: TRBJ1-1
CDR3 length: 13
D gene: TRBD1
V gene: TRBV24-1
CDR3 DNA: TGTGCCACCACAGGGGGAGGGAACACTGAAGCTTTCTTT
CDR3 protein: CATTGGGNTEAFF

clone size: once
J gene: TRBJ1-2
CDR3 length: 15
D gene: TRBD1
V gene: TRBV7-9
CDR3 DNA: TGTGCCAGCAGCTACGGGACAGCCGAAGGTTATGGCTACACCTTC
CDR3 protein: CASSYGTAEGYGYTF

clone size: -
J gene: TRBJ1-2
CDR3 length: 15
D gene: -
V gene: TRBV5-1
CDR3 DNA: TGCGCCAGCAGCTTGATCGCAGACACTAACTATGGCTACACCTTC
CDR3 protein: CASSLIADTNYGYTF

clone size: -
J gene: TRBJ2-7
CDR3 length: 14
D gene: -
V gene: TRBV19
CDR3 DNA: TGTGCCAGTAGTACGGGCGCGGGGCAAGGCGAGCAGTACTTC
CDR3 protein: CASSTGAGQGEQYF

clone size: -
J gene: TRBJ2-3
CDR3 length: 13
D gene: -
V gene: TRBV4-3
CDR3 DNA: TGCGCCAGCAGCCCCCTTCGGGGAGATACGCAGTATTTT
CDR3 protein: CASSPLRGDTQYF

clone size: -
J gene: TRBJ2-7
CDR3 length: 16
D gene: TRBD2
V gene: TRBV28
CDR3 DNA: TGTGCCAGCAGTTTAGGACTAGCGGGAGGGCGATACGAGCAGTACTTC
CDR3 protein: CASSLGLAGGRYEQYF

clone size: -
J gene: TRBJ1-2
CDR3 length: 12
D gene: -
V gene: TRBV12-3/TRBV12-4
CDR3 DNA: TGTGCCAGCAGTCCGACAGTGTACGGCTACACCTTC
CDR3 protein: CASSPTVYGYTF

clone size: -
J gene: TRBJ1-2
CDR3 length: 15
D gene: -
V gene: TRBV9
CDR3 DNA: TGTGCCAGCAGTCCGAGTGGGGGGATTAACTATGGCTACACCTTC
CDR3 protein: CASSPSGGINYGYTF

clone size: -
J gene: TRBJ1-5
CDR3 length: 17
D gene: -
V gene: TRBV19
CDR3 DNA: TGTGCCAGTAGTAGGACCCTCGGCAGGGCCGCCAATCAGCCCCAGCATTTT
CDR3 protein: CASSRTLGRAANQPQHF